This T cell receptor (beta chain) was documented in a study of cytomegalovirus exposure and HLA in healthy donors. Repertoires were generated with immunoSEQ multiplex PCR, while TCRdb's copy carries only in-frame clones and drops some. Of 300,000 to 350,000 clones in the sample, around 90% were seen once. Germline values: CDR1 SGHVS, CDR2 FQNEAQ. Between the trimmed V and J ends, which lost 5 bases and 0 bases, there was a span of 16 bases. This CDR3 region has 17 residues. The source is a man aged 30 to 39 in good health and CMV-seronegative. Sequenced material: PBMCs. V and J are TRBV7-8 and TRBJ2-2; D is ambiguous. This CDR3 reads CASSPGEVAPNTGELFF. DNA for the CDR3: TGTGCCAGCAGCCCAGGTGAAGTGGCCCCGAACACCGGGGAGCTGTTTTTT.